This TCR beta chain was documented in a study of response to subunit inactivated influenza vaccine. Study findings and constraints: T cells newly recruited by each seasonal influenza vaccination are few, the authors suggested.

Germline V lookup: CDR1 LGHNA, CDR2 YNFKEQ. This CDR3 region has 15 residues. V was trimmed by 2 bases and J by 5 bases, leaving 13 bases between them. TCRdb recomputed calls from the RT-PCR reads with MiXCR, one row per CDR3 protein. The sample has approximately 520,000 distinct CDR3 sequences, more than 15% seen once. In regard to this clonotype: The antigen is not known.

The chain links TRBV4-2 to TRBJ2-1; tentatively, D is TRBD1 (6 bases). Sequences were derived from CD4+ T cells sorted from PBMCs, sampled roughly 24 months after vaccination. The sequence came from a man aged 45 to 70 who received an inactivated influenza vaccine. In nucleotides, the CDR3 is TGTGCCAGCAGCCAATACGGCCAGGGGAACAATGAGCAGTTCTTC. Protein: CASSQYGQGNNEQFF.